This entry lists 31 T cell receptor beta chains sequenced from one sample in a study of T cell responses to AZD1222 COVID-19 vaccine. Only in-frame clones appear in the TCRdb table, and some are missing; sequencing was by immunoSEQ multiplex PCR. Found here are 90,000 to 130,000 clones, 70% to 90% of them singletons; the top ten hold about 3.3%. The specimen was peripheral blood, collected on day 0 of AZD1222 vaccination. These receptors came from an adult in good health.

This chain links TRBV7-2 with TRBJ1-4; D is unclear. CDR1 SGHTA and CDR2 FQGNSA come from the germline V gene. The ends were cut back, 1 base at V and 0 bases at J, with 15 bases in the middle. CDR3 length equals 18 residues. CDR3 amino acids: CASSLGQNTIATNEKLFF. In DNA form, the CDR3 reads TGTGCCAGCAGCTTAGGGCAGAACACAATTGCAACTAATGAAAAACTGTTTTTT. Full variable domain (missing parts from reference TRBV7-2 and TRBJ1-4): GAGVSQSPSNKVTEKGKDVELRCDPISGHTALYWYRQSLGQGLEFLIYFQGNSAPDKSGLPSDRFSAERTGGSVSTLTIQRTQQEDSAVYLCASSLGQNTIATNEKLFFGSGTQLSVL.

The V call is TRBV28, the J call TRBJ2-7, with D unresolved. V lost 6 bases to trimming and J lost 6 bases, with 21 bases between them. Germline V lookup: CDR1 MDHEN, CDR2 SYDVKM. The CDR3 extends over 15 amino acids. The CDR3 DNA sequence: TGTGCCAGCAGGAGCGCAGGCACCCAGGTCGGCGAGCAGTACTTC. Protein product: CASRSAGTQVGEQYF.

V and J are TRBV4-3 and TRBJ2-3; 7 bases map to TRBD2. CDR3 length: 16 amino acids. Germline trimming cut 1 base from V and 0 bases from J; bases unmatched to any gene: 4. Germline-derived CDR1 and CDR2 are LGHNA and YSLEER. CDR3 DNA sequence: TGCGCCAGCAGCCAAGTTTGGCGGGGGAGCACAGATACGCAGTATTTT. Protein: CASSQVWRGSTDTQYF.

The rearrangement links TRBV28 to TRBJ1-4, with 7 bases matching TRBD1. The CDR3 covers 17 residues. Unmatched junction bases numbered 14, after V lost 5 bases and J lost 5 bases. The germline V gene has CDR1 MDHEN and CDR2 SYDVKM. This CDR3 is CASSRAGGPAPNEKLFF. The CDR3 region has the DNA TGTGCCAGCAGTAGGGCAGGGGGACCCGCCCCGAATGAAAAACTGTTTTTT.

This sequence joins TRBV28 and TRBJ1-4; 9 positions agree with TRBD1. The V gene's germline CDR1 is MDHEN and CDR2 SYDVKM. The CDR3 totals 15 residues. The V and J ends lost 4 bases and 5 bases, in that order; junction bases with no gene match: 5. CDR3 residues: CASSYPGTGNEKLFF. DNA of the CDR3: TGTGCCAGCAGTTACCCCGGGACAGGGAATGAAAAACTGTTTTTT. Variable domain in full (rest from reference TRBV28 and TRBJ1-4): DVKVTQSSRYLVKRTGEKVFLECVQDMDHENMFWYRQDPGLGLRLIYFSYDVKMKEKGDIPEGYSVSREKKERFSLILESASTNQTSMYLCASSYPGTGNEKLFFGSGTQLSVL.

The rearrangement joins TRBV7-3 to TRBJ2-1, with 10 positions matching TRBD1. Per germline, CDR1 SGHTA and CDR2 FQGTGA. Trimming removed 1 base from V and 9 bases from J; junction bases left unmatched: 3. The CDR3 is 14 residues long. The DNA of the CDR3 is TGTGCCAGCAGCTTAAGGGACAGGGGTGTTGAGCAGTTCTTC. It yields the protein CASSLRDRGVEQFF.

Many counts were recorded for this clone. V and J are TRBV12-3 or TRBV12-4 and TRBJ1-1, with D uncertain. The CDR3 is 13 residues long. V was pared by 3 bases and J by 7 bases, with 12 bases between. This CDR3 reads CASSLGRNSEAFF. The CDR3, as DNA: TGTGCCAGCAGTTTGGGCAGAAATAGTGAAGCTTTCTTT.

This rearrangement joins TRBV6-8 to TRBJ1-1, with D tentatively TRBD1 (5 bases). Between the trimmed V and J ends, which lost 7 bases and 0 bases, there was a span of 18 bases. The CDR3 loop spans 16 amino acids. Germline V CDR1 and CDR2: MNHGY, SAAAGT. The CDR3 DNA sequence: TGTGCCAGCATCCTCCACAGGCAATTCATGAACACTGAAGCTTTCTTT. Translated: CASILHRQFMNTEAFF.

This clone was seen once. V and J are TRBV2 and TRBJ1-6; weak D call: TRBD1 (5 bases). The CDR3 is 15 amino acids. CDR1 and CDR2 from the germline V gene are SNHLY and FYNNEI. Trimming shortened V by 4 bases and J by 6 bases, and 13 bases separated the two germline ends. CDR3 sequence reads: CASSGQPTSNSPLHF. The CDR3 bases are TGTGCCAGCAGTGGACAGCCGACTAGTAATTCACCCCTCCACTTT.

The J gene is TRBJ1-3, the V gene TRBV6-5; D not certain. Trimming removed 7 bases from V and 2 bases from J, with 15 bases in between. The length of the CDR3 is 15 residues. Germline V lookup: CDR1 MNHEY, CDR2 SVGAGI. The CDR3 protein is CASNLADRTGNTIYF. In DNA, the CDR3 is TGTGCCAGCAACCTGGCCGATAGAACTGGAAACACCATATATTTT.

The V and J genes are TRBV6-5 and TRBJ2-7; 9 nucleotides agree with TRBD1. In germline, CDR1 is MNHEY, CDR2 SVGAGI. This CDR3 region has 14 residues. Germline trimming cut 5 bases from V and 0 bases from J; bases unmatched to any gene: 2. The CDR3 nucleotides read TGTGCCAGCAGTAAACAGGGGGCCTCCTACGAGCAGTACTTC. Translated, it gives CASSKQGASYEQYF.

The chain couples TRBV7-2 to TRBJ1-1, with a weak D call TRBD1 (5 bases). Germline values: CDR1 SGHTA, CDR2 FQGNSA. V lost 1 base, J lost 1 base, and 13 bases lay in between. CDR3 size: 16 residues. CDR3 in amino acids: CASSLGSGAGNTEAFF. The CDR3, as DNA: TGTGCCAGCAGCTTAGGGAGTGGGGCGGGGAACACTGAAGCTTTCTTT.

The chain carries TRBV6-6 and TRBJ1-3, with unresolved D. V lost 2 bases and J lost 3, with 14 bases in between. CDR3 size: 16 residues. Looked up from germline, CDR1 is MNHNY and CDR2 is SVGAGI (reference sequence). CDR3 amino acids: CASSYGGEAYGNTIYF. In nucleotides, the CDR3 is TGTGCCAGCAGTTACGGAGGAGAGGCCTATGGAAACACCATATATTTT.

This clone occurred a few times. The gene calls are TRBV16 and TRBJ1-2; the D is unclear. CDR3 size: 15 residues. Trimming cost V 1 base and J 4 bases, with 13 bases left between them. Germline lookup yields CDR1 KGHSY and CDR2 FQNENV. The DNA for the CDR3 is TGTGCCAGCAGCCAATTAACAACCGGAGGCTATGGCTACACCTTC. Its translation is CASSQLTTGGYGYTF.

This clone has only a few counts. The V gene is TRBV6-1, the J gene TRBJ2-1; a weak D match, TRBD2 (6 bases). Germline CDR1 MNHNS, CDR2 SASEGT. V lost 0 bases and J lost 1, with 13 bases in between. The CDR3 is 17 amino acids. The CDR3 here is CASSEARRAVSYNEQFF. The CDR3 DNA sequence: TGTGCCAGCAGTGAAGCGCGGAGGGCCGTATCCTACAATGAGCAGTTCTTC.

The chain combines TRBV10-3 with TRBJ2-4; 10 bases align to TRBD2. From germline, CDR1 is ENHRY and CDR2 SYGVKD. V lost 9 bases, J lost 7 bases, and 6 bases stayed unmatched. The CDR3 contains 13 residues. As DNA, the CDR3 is TGTGCCATTGGGACTAGCGAGGGGAACATTCAGTACTTC. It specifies CAIGTSEGNIQYF.

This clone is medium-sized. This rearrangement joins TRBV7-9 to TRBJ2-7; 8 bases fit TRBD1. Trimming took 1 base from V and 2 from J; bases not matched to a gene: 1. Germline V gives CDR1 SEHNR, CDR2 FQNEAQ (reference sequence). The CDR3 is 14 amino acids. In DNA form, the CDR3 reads TGTGCCAGCAGCTTAGTACAGGGGGCCTACGAGCAGTACTTC. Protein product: CASSLVQGAYEQYF.

The CDR3 DNA sequence: TGCGCCAGCAGCCCGAGCGGGGGGGAGACAGATACGCAGTATTTT. Encoded protein: CASSPSGGETDTQYF. The rearrangement links TRBV4-3 to TRBJ2-3, with 10 positions matching TRBD2. This CDR3 has 15 amino acids. Germline V gene data show CDR1 as LGHNA and CDR2 as YSLEER. V was clipped by 4 bases and J by 3 bases; unmatched bases: 4.

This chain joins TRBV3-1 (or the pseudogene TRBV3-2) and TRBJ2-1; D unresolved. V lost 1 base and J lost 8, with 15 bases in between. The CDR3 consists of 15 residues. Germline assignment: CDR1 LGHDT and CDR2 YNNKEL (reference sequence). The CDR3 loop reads CASSQAQVHSDEQFF. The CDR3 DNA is TGTGCCAGCAGCCAAGCGCAAGTTCACTCCGATGAGCAGTTCTTC.

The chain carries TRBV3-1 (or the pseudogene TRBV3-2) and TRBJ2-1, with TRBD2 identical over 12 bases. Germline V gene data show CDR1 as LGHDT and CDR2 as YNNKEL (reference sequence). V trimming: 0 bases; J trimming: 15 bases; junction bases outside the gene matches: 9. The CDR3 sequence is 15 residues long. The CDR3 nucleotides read TGTGCCAGCAGCCAAGACGCTAGCGGGGGGGCGTTGGTGTTCTTC. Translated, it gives CASSQDASGGALVFF.

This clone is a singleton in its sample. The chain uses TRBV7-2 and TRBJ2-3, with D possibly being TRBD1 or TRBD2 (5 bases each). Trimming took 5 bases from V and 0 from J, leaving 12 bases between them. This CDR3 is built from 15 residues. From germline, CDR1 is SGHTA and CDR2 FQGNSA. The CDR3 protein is CASSQIGGSTDTQYF. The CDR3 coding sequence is TGTGCCAGCAGCCAAATTGGGGGTAGCACAGATACGCAGTATTTT.

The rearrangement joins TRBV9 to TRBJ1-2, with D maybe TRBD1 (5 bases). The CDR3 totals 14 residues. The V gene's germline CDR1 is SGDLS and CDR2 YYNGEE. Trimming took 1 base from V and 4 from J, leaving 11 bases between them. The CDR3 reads CASSVQGPFYGYTF. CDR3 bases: TGTGCCAGCAGCGTACAGGGTCCTTTCTATGGCTACACCTTC.

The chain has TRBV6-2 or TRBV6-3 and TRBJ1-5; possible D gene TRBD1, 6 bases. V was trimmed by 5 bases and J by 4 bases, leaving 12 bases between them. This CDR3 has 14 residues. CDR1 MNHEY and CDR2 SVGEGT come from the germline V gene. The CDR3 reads CASSLRGENQPQHF. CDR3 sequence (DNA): TGTGCCAGCAGTCTAAGGGGGGAAAATCAGCCCCAGCATTTT.

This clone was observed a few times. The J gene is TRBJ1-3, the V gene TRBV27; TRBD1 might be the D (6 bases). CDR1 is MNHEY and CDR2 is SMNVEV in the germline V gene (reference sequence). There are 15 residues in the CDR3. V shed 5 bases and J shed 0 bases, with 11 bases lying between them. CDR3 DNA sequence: TGTGCCAGCAGTCAGAGGGGGAGCTCTGGAAACACCATATATTTT. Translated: CASSQRGSSGNTIYF.

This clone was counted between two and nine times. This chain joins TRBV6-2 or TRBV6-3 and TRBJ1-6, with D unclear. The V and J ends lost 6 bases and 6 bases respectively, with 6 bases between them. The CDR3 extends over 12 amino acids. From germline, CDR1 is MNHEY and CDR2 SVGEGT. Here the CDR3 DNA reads TGTGCCAGCAGCCGTATTAATTCACCCCTCCACTTT. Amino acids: CASSRINSPLHF.

CDR3 loop: CASSDRQVIGGYTF. Here the CDR3 DNA reads TGTGCCAGCAGTGACCGGCAGGTTATAGGTGGCTACACCTTC. J is TRBJ1-2 and V is TRBV6-1, with unresolved D. The CDR3 consists of 14 residues. The V end was cut by 3 bases, the J end by 7 bases, with 15 bases between. CDR1 and CDR2 (germline): MNHNS, SASEGT.

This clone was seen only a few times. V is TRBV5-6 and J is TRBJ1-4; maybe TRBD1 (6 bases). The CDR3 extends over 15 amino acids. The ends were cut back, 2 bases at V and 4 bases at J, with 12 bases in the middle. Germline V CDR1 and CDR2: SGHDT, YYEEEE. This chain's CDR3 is CASSFTGRGNEKLFF. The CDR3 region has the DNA TGTGCCAGCAGCTTCACAGGGCGCGGTAATGAAAAACTGTTTTTT.

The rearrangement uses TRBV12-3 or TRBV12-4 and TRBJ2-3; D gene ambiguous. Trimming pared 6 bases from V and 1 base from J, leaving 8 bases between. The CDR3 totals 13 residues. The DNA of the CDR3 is TGTGCCAGCAGGTCTAGAGGCACAGATACGCAGTATTTT. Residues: CASRSRGTDTQYF.

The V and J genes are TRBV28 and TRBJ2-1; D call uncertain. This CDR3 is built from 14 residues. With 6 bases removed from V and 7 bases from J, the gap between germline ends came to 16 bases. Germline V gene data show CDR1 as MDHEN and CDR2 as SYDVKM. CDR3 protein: CASSPIWSFNEQFF. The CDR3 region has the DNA TGTGCCAGCAGCCCTATATGGAGTTTTAATGAGCAGTTCTTC. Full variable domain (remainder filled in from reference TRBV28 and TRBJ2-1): DVKVTQSSRYLVKRTGEKVFLECVQDMDHENMFWYRQDPGLGLRLIYFSYDVKMKEKGDIPEGYSVSREKKERFSLILESASTNQTSMYLCASSPIWSFNEQFFGPGTRLTVL.

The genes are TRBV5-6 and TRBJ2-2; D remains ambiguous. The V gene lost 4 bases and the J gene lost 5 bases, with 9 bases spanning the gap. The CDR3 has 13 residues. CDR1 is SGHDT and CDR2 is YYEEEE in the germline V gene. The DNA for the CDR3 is TGTGCCAGCAGCCTCAGGATTACCGGGGAGCTGTTTTTT. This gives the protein CASSLRITGELFF. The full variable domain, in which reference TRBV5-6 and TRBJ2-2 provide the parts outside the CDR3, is DAGVTQSPTHLIKTRGQQVTLRCSPKSGHDTVSWYQQALGQGPQFIFQYYEEEERQRGNFPDRFSGHQFPNYSSELNVNALLLGDSALYLCASSLRITGELFFGEGSRLTVL.

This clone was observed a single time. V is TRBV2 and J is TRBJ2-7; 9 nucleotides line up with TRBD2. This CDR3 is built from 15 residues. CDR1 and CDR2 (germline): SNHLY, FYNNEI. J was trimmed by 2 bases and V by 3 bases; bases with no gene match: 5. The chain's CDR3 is CASSDSSGNTYEQYF. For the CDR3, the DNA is TGTGCCAGCAGTGACTCTAGCGGGAATACCTACGAGCAGTACTTC.